The T cell receptor (beta chain) described here comes from a study of shared clonotypes between healthy human individuals. On the study more broadly: Per donor, three plates held CD4 naive cells, three held CD4 memory, two held CD8 naive and one held CD8 memory.

Germline CDR1 reads MDHEN; CDR2 reads SYDVKM. The CDR3 length is 13 residues. Trimming removed 3 bases from V and 13 bases from J; junction bases left unmatched: 9. The naive CD8 subset, CD45RO-negative cells positively selected for CCR7, excluded terminally differentiated effector memory CD45RA+ cells. Sequencing used immunoSEQ multiplex PCR; TCRdb keeps in-frame clones, though not all of them. There are 650,000 to 800,000 clones in the sample; about 90% occur only once, and approximately 24% lies in the top ten. This TCR derives from a man aged 25-45 years in good health. Material for sequencing was naive CD8+ T cells sorted from blood. The V and J genes are TRBV28 and TRBJ1-1; 9 bases line up with TRBD1. The DNA for the CDR3 is TGTGCCAGCAGTTTTCGCCCCCGACAGGGGGGTTTCTTT. Its translation is CASSFRPRQGGFF.